This T cell receptor (beta chain) is from a study of cytomegalovirus exposure and HLA in healthy donors. Sequenced by immunoSEQ multiplex PCR; TCRdb stores in-frame clones only, minus some. The sample lists about 120,000 clones, 89% seen once, with roughly 2% in the top ten. The CDR3 has 15 amino acids. Trimming at V came to 8 bases and at J to 4 bases, leaving 12 bases not matched to a gene. The germline V gene encodes CDR1 PRHDT and CDR2 FYEKMQ (reference sequence). This TCR was sampled from a woman in her late teens or twenties in good health and CMV-seronegative. The sequenced sample was PBMCs. The rearrangement links TRBV13 to TRBJ2-7; 9 bases agree with TRBD1. CDR3 in DNA: TGTGCCAGCTTGAGTCGCGGGACAGGGAAATACGAGCAGTACTTC. Protein sequence: CASLSRGTGKYEQYF.